This T cell receptor beta chain was identified during a study of T cell repertoires in cytomegalovirus infection. About the research overall: A matching HLA type, together with CMV infection, was signaled by public TCR beta signatures. Findings of the study overall: It was HLA-C-restricted CMV-specific TCR beta clonotypes that dominated the response ex vivo. Carriage of CMV together with the relevant HLA was identifiable through cumulative public TCR beta family frequency.

TCRdb passed the reads through MiXCR, listing each CDR3 protein once. The table includes approximately 180,000 distinct CDR3 sequences, 8% to 10% detected once. Details on this clonotype: Antigen unknown.

Germline V gene sequence: CDR1 LNHNV, CDR2 YYDKDF (reference sequence). Unmatched junction bases numbered 9, after V lost 4 bases and J lost 3 bases. CDR3 length equals 16 residues. What was sequenced was PBMCs. This chain uses TRBV15 with TRBJ1-2; TRBD1 agrees at 9 bases. This receptor was identified in a human donor in good health (CMV status not recorded). Some clones in this sample may be carry-over from other donors' samples. The CDR3, as DNA: TGTGCCACCAGCACAACGGACAGGGGCCCCTACTATGGCTACACCTTC. Its protein product is CATSTTDRGPYYGYTF.